The 31 T cell receptor beta chains below were found in one sample sequenced in a study of blood T cell repertoires in COVID-19. TCRdb's table, derived via immunoSEQ multiplex PCR, lists solely in-frame clones and lacks some. The table lists hundreds of thousands of clones, 80% to 90% of them singletons. The sequencing input was PBMCs or T cells enriched from blood (not recorded which). Receptors were obtained from a woman aged 45-60 years who had been exposed to COVID-19.

V gene TRBV5-1 combines with J gene TRBJ1-2, with TRBD1 as a possible D gene (5 bases). The CDR3 is 12 residues long. Per the germline V gene, CDR1 is SGHRS and CDR2 is YFSETQ. The germline V and J ends were trimmed by 4 bases and 6 bases, with 10 bases remaining between them. In DNA, the CDR3 is TGCGCCAGCAGCCCGGGGGACGATGGCTACACCTTC. Translated, it gives CASSPGDDGYTF.

V gene TRBV9 combines with J gene TRBJ2-2; TRBD1 matches 11 bases. V lost 4 bases to trimming and J lost 6 bases; unmatched junction nucleotides: 5. The germline V gene encodes CDR1 SGDLS and CDR2 YYNGEE. The CDR3 spans 15 residues. The CDR3 spells CASSPPGQGAGELFF. Written as DNA, the CDR3 is TGTGCCAGCAGCCCCCCGGGACAGGGGGCCGGGGAGCTGTTTTTT.

V and J are TRBV19 and TRBJ2-3, with 10 bases that match TRBD2. The CDR3 loop spans 18 amino acids. Germline CDR1 reads LNHDA; CDR2 reads SQIVND (reference sequence). V lost 3 bases and J lost 0; bases outside the gene matches: 9. The CDR3: CASSIGLAGVSSTDTQYF. The DNA for the CDR3 is TGTGCCAGTAGTATCGGGCTAGCGGGGGTCTCTAGCACAGATACGCAGTATTTT.

The chain has TRBV7-9 and TRBJ1-2; 8 positions agree with TRBD1. The germline V gene encodes CDR1 SEHNR and CDR2 FQNEAQ (reference sequence). J was trimmed by 13 bases and V by 5 bases; bases with no gene match: 12. This CDR3 is built from 13 residues. CDR3 bases: TGTGCCAGCAGCGGGTCGACAGGGGAGTTTATCACCTTC. This translates into CASSGSTGEFITF. The full variable domain, with the rest looked up from reference TRBV7-9 and TRBJ1-2, is DTGVSQNPRHKITKRGQNVTFRCDPISEHNRLYWYRQTLGQGPEFLTYFQNEAQLEKSRLLSDRFSAERPKGSFSTLEIQRTEQGDSAMYLCASSGSTGEFITFGSGTRLTVV.

The chain uses TRBV9 and TRBJ1-4, with 9 bases matching TRBD1. The CDR3 runs 17 residues. Germline assignment: CDR1 SGDLS and CDR2 YYNGEE. V shed 2 bases, J shed 3 bases, and the junction held 8 bases outside the gene matches. CDR3 DNA sequence: TGTGCCAGCAGCGTTACAGGGGGCGATTTGGCTAATGAAAAACTGTTTTTT. This gives the protein CASSVTGGDLANEKLFF. The whole variable domain, remainder taken from reference TRBV9 and TRBJ1-4, is DSGVTQTPKHLITATGQRVTLRCSPRSGDLSVYWYQQSLDQGLQFLIQYYNGEERAKGNILERFSAQQFPDLHSELNLSSLELGDSALYFCASSVTGGDLANEKLFFGSGTQLSVL.

The chain is built from TRBV10-3 and TRBJ1-2, with D possibly being TRBD1 (5 bases). The CDR3 loop spans 13 amino acids. V was pared by 4 bases and J by 2 bases, with 8 bases between. Germline V gene lookup returns CDR1 ENHRY and CDR2 SYGVKD. The CDR3 nucleotides read TGTGCCATCAGTGCGGAGGGGAACTATGGCTACACCTTC. It is translated as CAISAEGNYGYTF.

V and J are TRBV10-2 and TRBJ2-3; 9 bases map to TRBD2. V was clipped by 2 bases and J by 8 bases; unmatched bases: 11. The CDR3 sequence is 16 residues long. Germline CDR1 is WSHSY and CDR2 is SAAADI. The CDR3 region is CASSERLAGARGTQYF. DNA for the CDR3: TGCGCCAGCAGTGAGAGATTAGCGGGGGCCCGTGGTACGCAGTATTTT.

This chain links TRBV7-8 with TRBJ1-4; no definite D call. Germline loops: CDR1 SGHVS, CDR2 FQNEAQ. Trimming removed 10 bases from V and 3 bases from J, with 12 bases in between. The CDR3 extends over 13 amino acids. The CDR3 reads CATSLGSNEKLFF. CDR3 sequence (DNA): TGTGCCACTTCCCTAGGATCTAATGAAAAACTGTTTTTT.

The chain employs TRBV29-1 and TRBJ2-3; TRBD2 might be the D (5 bases). The CDR3 sequence is 15 residues long. Per germline, CDR1 SQVTM and CDR2 ANQGSEA. The V and J ends lost 1 base and 2 bases respectively, with 13 bases between them. The CDR3 sequence is CSVEGGPKPTDTQYF. The DNA for the CDR3 is TGCAGCGTTGAAGGAGGGCCTAAACCCACAGATACGCAGTATTTT.

The chain combines TRBV18 with TRBJ1-1, with TRBD1 identical over 9 bases. The CDR3 totals 14 residues. Germline V CDR1 and CDR2: KGHSH, LQKENI. With V trimmed by 3 bases and J by 10 bases, 9 bases remained unmatched. The CDR3 nucleotides read TGTGCCAGCTCACCCTCGACAGGGGGATCTAGAGCTTTCTTT. As protein: CASSPSTGGSRAFF. Filled out from reference TRBV18 and TRBJ1-1, the complete variable domain reads NAGVMQNPRHLVRRRGQEARLRCSPMKGHSHVYWYRQLPEEGLKFMVYLQKENIIDESGMPKERFSAEFPKEGPSILRIQQVVRGDSAAYFCASSPSTGGSRAFFGQGTRLTVV.

The chain joins TRBV30 to TRBJ1-2, with 7 bases matching TRBD1. The trim removed 5 bases at V and 5 bases at J, leaving 5 bases unmatched. The CDR3 has 12 residues. Germline loops: CDR1 GTSNPN, CDR2 SVGIG (reference sequence). The DNA for the CDR3 is TGTGCCTGGGCCCGGGACAGATATGGCTACACCTTC. Amino acid sequence: CAWARDRYGYTF.

This clone turned up a few times. The V call is TRBV28, the J call TRBJ1-1; no definite D call. The V and J ends lost 6 bases and 3 bases respectively, with 23 bases between them. CDR1 MDHEN and CDR2 SYDVKM come from the germline V gene. CDR3 length: 17 residues. CDR3 sequence reads: CASRIQKRTPGDTEAFF. As DNA, the CDR3 is TGTGCCAGCAGGATTCAAAAGAGGACCCCCGGGGACACTGAAGCTTTCTTT.

The gene calls are TRBV6-1 and TRBJ1-2, with 8 nucleotides matching TRBD1. The CDR3 spans 14 residues. The trim removed 2 bases at V and 4 bases at J, leaving 3 bases unmatched. The germline gives CDR1 MNHNS, CDR2 SASEGT. The CDR3 nucleotides read TGTGCCAGCAGTGAACGACAGGGGATCTATGGCTACACCTTC. It specifies CASSERQGIYGYTF.

The V and J genes are TRBV7-8 and TRBJ1-2, with 9 bases matching TRBD1. Germline V lookup: CDR1 SGHVS, CDR2 FQNEAQ. With V trimmed by 1 base and J by 3 bases, 3 bases remained unmatched. CDR3 length equals 15 residues. CDR3 sequence (DNA): TGTGCCAGCAGCTTAGGGGACAGGGCCGACTATGGCTACACCTTC. Its protein product is CASSLGDRADYGYTF.

V is TRBV6-6 and J is TRBJ2-7; 11 bases match TRBD1. Germline V CDR1 and CDR2: MNHNY, SVGAGI (reference sequence). With V trimmed by 2 bases and J by 7 bases, 10 bases remained unmatched. CDR3 size: 16 residues. The CDR3 DNA follows: TGTGCCAGCAGTTACACCCGGGACAGGGGGTTAGGGGAGCAGTACTTC. It encodes CASSYTRDRGLGEQYF.

The chain links TRBV29-1 to TRBJ2-3; TRBD1 is a possible D gene (6 bases). With 3 bases removed from V and 0 bases from J, the gap between germline ends came to 13 bases. Per the germline V gene, CDR1 is SQVTM and CDR2 is ANQGSEA. The length of the CDR3 is 15 residues. The CDR3 sequence: CSVDWTETSTDTQYF. The CDR3 bases are TGCAGCGTTGACTGGACAGAGACTAGCACAGATACGCAGTATTTT.

The chain couples TRBV29-1 to TRBJ1-1, with D maybe TRBD1 (6 bases). The CDR3 runs to 15 residues. The germline CDR1 and CDR2 sequences are SQVTM and ANQGSEA. V shed 4 bases and J shed 1 base, with 16 bases lying between them. This CDR3 is CSVGRGIRTNTEAFF. Here the CDR3 DNA reads TGCAGCGTTGGAAGGGGGATCCGAACGAACACTGAAGCTTTCTTT.

V gene TRBV19 combines with J gene TRBJ1-5, with a tentative D call TRBD1 (5 bases). This CDR3 is built from 14 residues. Germline CDR1 is LNHDA and CDR2 is SQIVND (reference sequence). V lost 3 bases and J lost 3, with 9 bases in between. The DNA for the CDR3 is TGTGCCAGTAGTATTACAGGAGCCAATCAGCCCCAGCATTTT. Translating it yields CASSITGANQPQHF.

The genes are TRBV10-3 and TRBJ1-5; no clear D. The ends were cut back, 3 bases at V and 2 bases at J, with 5 bases in the middle. This CDR3 is 13 amino acids long. Germline CDR1 reads ENHRY; CDR2 reads SYGVKD. The CDR3 protein is CAISDAGNQPQHF. In DNA form, the CDR3 reads TGTGCCATCAGTGATGCGGGCAATCAGCCCCAGCATTTT.

The chain links TRBV19 to TRBJ2-2, with TRBD1 matching 9 bases. The CDR3 is 16 amino acids. Unmatched junction bases numbered 5, after V lost 5 bases and J lost 1 base. Germline V lookup: CDR1 LNHDA, CDR2 SQIVND (reference sequence). DNA for the CDR3: TGTGCCAGTAGTCGGGACAGGGAAGGGAACACCGGGGAGCTGTTTTTT. Encoded protein: CASSRDREGNTGELFF.

This clone was picked up a small number of times. The V call is TRBV9, the J call TRBJ1-1; D remains ambiguous. V shed 1 base and J shed 0 bases, with 7 bases lying between them. The CDR3 totals 14 residues. CDR1 and CDR2 from the germline V gene are SGDLS and YYNGEE. CDR3 in DNA: TGTGCCAGCAGCGTATCTCCGGTGAACACTGAAGCTTTCTTT. It codes for CASSVSPVNTEAFF. Full variable domain (rest looked up from reference TRBV9 and TRBJ1-1): DSGVTQTPKHLITATGQRVTLRCSPRSGDLSVYWYQQSLDQGLQFLIQYYNGEERAKGNILERFSAQQFPDLHSELNLSSLELGDSALYFCASSVSPVNTEAFFGQGTRLTVV.

The CDR3 sequence is CASVAGVGNEQFF. The CDR3 nucleotides are TGTGCCAGTGTAGCGGGCGTGGGCAATGAGCAGTTCTTC. V is TRBV2 and J is TRBJ2-1; 7 nucleotides align to TRBD2. From germline, CDR1 is SNHLY and CDR2 FYNNEI. V shed 9 bases, J shed 6 bases, and the junction held 8 bases outside the gene matches. This CDR3 is built from 13 residues. Based on the CDR3 plus reference TRBV2 and TRBJ2-1, the full variable domain is EPEVTQTPSHQVTQMGQEVILRCVPISNHLYFYWYRQILGQKVEFLVSFYNNEISEKSEIFDDQFSVERPDGSNFTLKIRSTKLEDSAMYFCASVAGVGNEQFFGPGTRLTVL.

The chain uses TRBV28 and TRBJ2-3; D is undetermined. This CDR3 is built from 14 residues. V was shortened by 4 bases and J by 1 base, with 9 bases between the two germline ends. The germline gives CDR1 MDHEN, CDR2 SYDVKM. The CDR3: CASSSHGRTDTQYF. The CDR3 bases are TGTGCCAGCAGTTCTCATGGGCGCACAGATACGCAGTATTTT. Combining the CDR3 with reference TRBV28 and TRBJ2-3 gives the whole variable domain DVKVTQSSRYLVKRTGEKVFLECVQDMDHENMFWYRQDPGLGLRLIYFSYDVKMKEKGDIPEGYSVSREKKERFSLILESASTNQTSMYLCASSSHGRTDTQYFGPGTRLTVL.

V usage is TRBV9 and J usage is TRBJ1-2; D ambiguous. Trimming took off 0 bases at V and 8 bases at J, with 11 bases between the two ends. The CDR3 extends over 13 amino acids. Germline CDR1 SGDLS, CDR2 YYNGEE. The chain's CDR3 is CASSVGWSGGYTF. The CDR3 DNA reads TGTGCCAGCAGCGTAGGGTGGAGCGGCGGCTACACCTTC.

The CDR3 loop reads CASSLGQGGANEQFF. The CDR3 coding sequence is TGTGCCAGCAGTCTGGGACAGGGGGGGGCAAATGAGCAGTTCTTC. The chain carries TRBV6-5 and TRBJ2-1; 11 bases map to TRBD1. The CDR3 has 15 amino acids. V lost 5 bases and J lost 7; bases outside the gene matches: 7. CDR1 is MNHEY, CDR2 SVGAGI, per germline.

The rearrangement links TRBV7-9 to TRBJ2-7, with D maybe TRBD2 (5 bases). CDR3 size: 12 residues. V lost 5 bases and J 4 bases, leaving 9 bases between the germline ends. Germline assignment: CDR1 SEHNR and CDR2 FQNEAQ (reference sequence). The CDR3 DNA reads TGTGCCAGCAGCCCTCGGGGTTACGAGCAGTACTTC. This encodes CASSPRGYEQYF.

V and J are TRBV5-6 and TRBJ1-1; D is undetermined. Germline lookup yields CDR1 SGHDT and CDR2 YYEEEE. The V end lost 0 bases, the J end lost 2 bases, and 17 bases lay between the germline ends. The CDR3 is made up of 17 amino acids. This chain's CDR3 is CASSLARGAVINTEAFF. The CDR3 DNA reads TGTGCCAGCAGCTTGGCCCGGGGAGCAGTCATAAACACTGAAGCTTTCTTT. Looking up the rest from reference TRBV5-6 and TRBJ1-1 gives the full variable domain: DAGVTQSPTHLIKTRGQQVTLRCSPKSGHDTVSWYQQALGQGPQFIFQYYEEEERQRGNFPDRFSGHQFPNYSSELNVNALLLGDSALYLCASSLARGAVINTEAFFGQGTRLTVV.

This rearrangement joins TRBV7-2 to TRBJ1-3, with D perhaps matching TRBD1 (6 bases). The CDR3 spans 15 residues. Germline V gene lookup returns CDR1 SGHTA and CDR2 FQGNSA. The germline V and J ends were trimmed by 1 base and 7 bases, with 14 bases remaining between them. Here the CDR3 reads CASSLVGRRGNTIYF. As DNA, the CDR3 is TGTGCCAGCAGCTTAGTAGGTCGCAGGGGTAACACCATATATTTT.

The genes are TRBV5-1 and TRBJ1-1; 8 bases are a match to TRBD1. This CDR3 has 14 residues. CDR1 is SGHRS, CDR2 YFSETQ, per germline. V lost 1 base and J lost 6; bases outside the gene matches: 5. CDR3 nucleotides: TGCGCCAGCAGCTTGACAGGGGGGAGGTCTGAAGCTTTCTTT. It translates to CASSLTGGRSEAFF.

The gene calls are TRBV14 and TRBJ1-6; 7 bases map to TRBD1. Germline values: CDR1 SGHDN, CDR2 FVKESK. V was pared by 0 bases and J by 9 bases, with 11 bases of the junction left unmatched. The CDR3 runs 17 residues. This CDR3 is CASSQDLSGGWGSPLHF. The CDR3 nucleotides read TGTGCCAGCAGCCAAGATCTGTCAGGGGGATGGGGTTCACCCCTCCACTTT.

The chain has TRBV19 and TRBJ1-4, with TRBD1 identical over 9 bases. The germline gives CDR1 LNHDA, CDR2 SQIVND (reference sequence). The CDR3 totals 15 residues. V gave up 4 bases and J gave up 10 bases; unmatched junction bases: 10. The CDR3 region is CASSTRDREGGKLFF. CDR3 nucleotides: TGTGCCAGTAGTACCCGGGACAGGGAGGGAGGAAAACTGTTTTTT.